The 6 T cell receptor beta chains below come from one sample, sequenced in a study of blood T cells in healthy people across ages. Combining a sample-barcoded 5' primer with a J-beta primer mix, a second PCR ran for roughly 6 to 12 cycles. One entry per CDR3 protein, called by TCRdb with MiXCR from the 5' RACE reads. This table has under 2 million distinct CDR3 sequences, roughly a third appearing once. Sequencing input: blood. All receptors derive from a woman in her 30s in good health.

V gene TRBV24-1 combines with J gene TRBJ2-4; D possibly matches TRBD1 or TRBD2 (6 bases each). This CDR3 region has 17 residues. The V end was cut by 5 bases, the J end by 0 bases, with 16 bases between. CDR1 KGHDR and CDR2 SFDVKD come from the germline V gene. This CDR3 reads CATSVRWGAVAKNIQYF. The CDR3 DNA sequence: TGTGCCACCAGTGTAAGGTGGGGGGCTGTAGCCAAAAACATTCAGTACTTC.

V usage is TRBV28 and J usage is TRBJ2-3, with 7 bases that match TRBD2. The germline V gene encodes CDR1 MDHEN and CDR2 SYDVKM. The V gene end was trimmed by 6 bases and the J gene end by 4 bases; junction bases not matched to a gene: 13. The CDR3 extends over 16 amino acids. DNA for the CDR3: TGTGCCAGCAGCTGGGAATGGACTAGGAGTCCAGATACGCAGTATTTT. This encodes CASSWEWTRSPDTQYF.

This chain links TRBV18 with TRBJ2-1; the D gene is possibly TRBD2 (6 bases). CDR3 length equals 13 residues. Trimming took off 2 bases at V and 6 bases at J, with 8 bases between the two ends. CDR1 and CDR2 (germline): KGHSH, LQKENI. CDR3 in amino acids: CASSPGEANEQFF. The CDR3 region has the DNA TGTGCCAGCTCACCAGGGGAGGCCAATGAGCAGTTCTTC.

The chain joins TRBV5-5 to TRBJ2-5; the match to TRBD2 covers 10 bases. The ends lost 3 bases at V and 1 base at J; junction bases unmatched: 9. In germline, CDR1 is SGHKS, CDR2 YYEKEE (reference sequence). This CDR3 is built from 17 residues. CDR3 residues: CASSSYSGGRIQETQYF. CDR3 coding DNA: TGTGCCAGCAGCTCATATAGCGGGGGGCGTATCCAAGAGACCCAGTACTTC.

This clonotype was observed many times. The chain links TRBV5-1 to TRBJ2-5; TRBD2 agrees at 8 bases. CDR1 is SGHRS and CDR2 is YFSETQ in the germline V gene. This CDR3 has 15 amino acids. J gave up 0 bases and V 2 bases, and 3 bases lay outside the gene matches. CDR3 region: CASSFRRGDQETQYF. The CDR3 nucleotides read TGCGCCAGCAGCTTCCGGCGGGGGGACCAAGAGACCCAGTACTTC.

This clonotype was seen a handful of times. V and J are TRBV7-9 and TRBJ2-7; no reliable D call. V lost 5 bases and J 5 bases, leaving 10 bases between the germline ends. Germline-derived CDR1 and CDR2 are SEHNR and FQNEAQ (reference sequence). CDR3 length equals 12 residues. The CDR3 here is CASSLISHEQYF. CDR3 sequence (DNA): TGTGCCAGCAGCCTTATAAGTCACGAGCAGTACTTC.